This T cell receptor (beta chain) was sequenced for a study of control samples from healthy donors and cancer patients (dated by TCRdb to about 2020). Libraries came from the immunoSEQ multiplex PCR assay. TCRdb re-hosts the immuneACCESS table, in-frame sequences only. Its copies lack some clones; in the studies checked, an unresolved V gene accounts for under half of them, and the cause for the rest is not known. The sample table holds around 85,000 clones, of which 94% were seen once. The ten largest make up around 5% of the sample. This clone was seen a single time. Its cognate antigen has yet to be identified. Qualities for individual bases were not recorded, and no much larger clone is one base off. This TCR was recovered from a woman aged 18-29 years in good health. The sequenced sample was blood.

The CDR3 reads CASSGPAASSGNTIYF. The sequence in DNA is TGCGCCAGCAGTGGCCCGGCCGCTAGCTCTGGAAACACCATATATTTT. The chain couples TRBV10-2 to TRBJ1-3, with no D gene named confidently. From a lookup of the germline V gene, CDR1 and CDR2 are WSHSY and SAAADI. Including cysteine and phenylalanine, the CDR3 has 16 amino acids. Kept here is only the CDR3 DNA, which spans 48 bases and is read in frame from base 1. Deletion took 4 bases off V and 0 bases off J, with a span of 13 bases between the germline ends.